This passage covers 22 T cell receptor beta chains from one sample sequenced in a study of cytomegalovirus exposure and HLA in healthy donors. With 60 Vbeta and 13 Jbeta primers, the PCR was carried out. The protocol was immunoSEQ multiplex PCR, while the TCRdb copy is restricted to in-frame clones and leaves out a portion. The profile covers under 50,000 clones, with roughly 90% appearing a single time and around 8% taken by the ten largest. Source material: PBMCs. These receptor sequences come from a woman between 40 and 55 years old in good health and CMV-seropositive.

The rearrangement links TRBV15 to TRBJ2-3, with 9 bases fitting TRBD2. Per the germline V gene, CDR1 is LNHNV and CDR2 is YYDKDF (reference sequence). Trimming at V came to 2 bases and at J to 3 bases, leaving 6 bases not matched to a gene. The CDR3 totals 16 residues. The CDR3 DNA is TGTGCCACCAGCAGAAGGGCGGGAGGGAAGACAGATACGCAGTATTTT. Translated: CATSRRAGGKTDTQYF. The full variable domain, in which reference TRBV15 and TRBJ2-3 provide the parts outside the CDR3, is DAMVIQNPRYQVTQFGKPVTLSCSQTLNHNVMYWYQQKSSQAPKLLFHYYDKDFNNEADTPDNFQSRRPNTSFCFLDIRSPGLGDTAMYLCATSRRAGGKTDTQYFGPGTRLTVL.

This clone was picked up a small number of times. V gene TRBV10-3 combines with J gene TRBJ2-3; D is ambiguous. V dropped 3 bases and J dropped 4 bases, with 8 bases sitting between them. This CDR3 has 13 amino acids. Germline V gives CDR1 ENHRY, CDR2 SYGVKD. CDR3 protein: CAISEQSADTQYF. The CDR3 bases are TGTGCCATCAGTGAACAGTCGGCAGATACGCAGTATTTT.

V gene TRBV28 combines with J gene TRBJ2-5; 7 bases fit TRBD2. Per germline, CDR1 MDHEN and CDR2 SYDVKM. The trim removed 2 bases at V and 5 bases at J, leaving 2 bases unmatched. There are 13 residues in the CDR3. The CDR3: CASSLRGGETQYF. CDR3 DNA sequence: TGTGCCAGCAGTTTAAGGGGAGGGGAGACCCAGTACTTC.

In its sample, this clone was seen once. The chain recombines TRBV21-1 with TRBJ1-5; no DNA check was done on the table's D call, TRBD1. TRBV21-1 represents a pseudogene. CDR3 length: 17 amino acids. CDR3 sequence: CASSNPRRGTDNQPQHF. CDR3 bases: TGTGCCAGCAGTAATCCGCGACGGGGGACAGATAATCAGCCCCAGCATTTT.

The chain carries TRBV9 and TRBJ2-7, with 11 positions matching TRBD2. V shed 4 bases, J shed 6 bases, and the junction held 3 bases outside the gene matches. The CDR3 consists of 13 residues. Germline V CDR1 and CDR2: SGDLS, YYNGEE. DNA for the CDR3: TGTGCCAGCAGCCATAGCGGGGGGGTCGAGCAGTACTTC. Amino acids: CASSHSGGVEQYF.

This clone was recorded once. V gene TRBV7-2 combines with J gene TRBJ1-5; 8 nucleotides agree with TRBD1. The CDR3 contains 15 residues. Trimming at V came to 5 bases and at J to 3 bases, leaving 6 bases not matched to a gene. Germline V gene data show CDR1 as SGHTA and CDR2 as FQGNSA. CDR3 in amino acids: CASSPWTGFNQPQHF. CDR3 in DNA: TGTGCCAGCAGCCCGTGGACAGGGTTCAATCAGCCCCAGCATTTT.

This sequence joins TRBV6-6 and TRBJ1-3; D is unclear. Germline CDR1 and CDR2: MNHNY and SVGAGI (reference sequence). This CDR3 is 13 amino acids long. The V end lost 5 bases, the J end lost 0 bases, and 5 bases lay between the germline ends. The CDR3 spells CASSPSSGNTIYF. The DNA of the CDR3 is TGTGCCAGCAGTCCGAGCTCTGGAAACACCATATATTTT.

V gene TRBV6-6 combines with J gene TRBJ1-1; D is ambiguous. Trimming shortened V by 0 bases and J by 4 bases, and 12 bases separated the two germline ends. The CDR3 loop spans 15 amino acids. The germline V gene has CDR1 MNHNY and CDR2 SVGAGI (reference sequence). CDR3 sequence reads: CASSYSGGKPTEAFF. Written as DNA, the CDR3 is TGTGCCAGCAGTTACTCTGGCGGGAAACCCACTGAAGCTTTCTTT.

The V and J genes are TRBV7-6 and TRBJ2-1, with 8 nucleotides matching TRBD2. Germline V gene sequence: CDR1 SGHVS, CDR2 FNYEAQ. This CDR3 contains 13 residues. Germline trimming cut 4 bases from V and 7 bases from J; bases unmatched to any gene: 3. CDR3 in amino acids: CASSSSGSNEQFF. The CDR3 DNA follows: TGTGCCAGCAGCTCTAGCGGGTCTAATGAGCAGTTCTTC.

The chain uses TRBV7-2 and TRBJ1-2, with 12 bases fitting TRBD1. This CDR3 is 13 amino acids long. The V and J ends lost 6 bases and 8 bases, in that order; junction bases with no gene match: 4. Germline values: CDR1 SGHTA, CDR2 FQGNSA. The CDR3 nucleotides are TGTGCCAGCAGTTGGGACAGGGGGCGGGGCTACACCTTC. Protein product: CASSWDRGRGYTF.

The chain employs TRBV28 and TRBJ2-7; D is possibly TRBD2 (5 bases). The CDR3 is made up of 12 amino acids. CDR1 and CDR2 from the germline V gene are MDHEN and SYDVKM. The V and J ends lost 5 bases and 4 bases respectively, with 9 bases between them. CDR3 DNA sequence: TGTGCCAGCAGTCGAGGGCGATACGAGCAGTACTTC. Amino acid sequence: CASSRGRYEQYF.

V usage is TRBV28 and J usage is TRBJ2-3; the D gene is possibly TRBD2 (6 bases). The CDR3 loop spans 17 amino acids. The germline gives CDR1 MDHEN, CDR2 SYDVKM. The V and J ends lost 4 bases and 2 bases respectively, with 19 bases between them. CDR3 loop: CASSSSRLEGFTDTQYF. As DNA, the CDR3 is TGTGCCAGCAGTTCCTCCCGACTAGAGGGGTTCACAGATACGCAGTATTTT.

The V call is TRBV7-9, the J call TRBJ1-1; D not resolved. CDR1 is SEHNR, CDR2 FQNEAQ, per germline (reference sequence). The V end was cut by 5 bases, the J end by 7 bases, with 11 bases between. The CDR3 has 12 residues. CDR3 bases: TGTGCCAGCAGCCAAACTTCGGGTGAAGCTTTCTTT. Encoded protein: CASSQTSGEAFF.

The sample holds one count of this clone. The same CDR3 is also encoded by other DNA sequences in this sample. The chain couples TRBV2 to TRBJ2-7, with TRBD1 matching 7 bases. Germline CDR1 is SNHLY and CDR2 is FYNNEI. V shed 6 bases, J shed 6 bases, and the junction held 20 bases outside the gene matches. The CDR3 is made up of 17 amino acids. CDR3 sequence: CASSHTPGQARGAEQYF. DNA of the CDR3: TGTGCCAGCAGCCACACTCCTGGACAGGCAAGGGGTGCCGAGCAGTACTTC.

This clone was observed a few times. The chain has TRBV18 and TRBJ1-1; 8 positions match TRBD1. The CDR3 totals 13 residues. Germline V lookup: CDR1 KGHSH, CDR2 LQKENI. V lost 4 bases to trimming and J lost 8 bases; unmatched junction nucleotides: 6. The CDR3 region is CASSLTGESEAFF. The CDR3 nucleotides read TGTGCCAGCTCACTGACAGGGGAATCCGAAGCTTTCTTT.

The rearrangement links TRBV18 to TRBJ2-5, with 10 bases fitting TRBD2. The trim removed 3 bases at V and 11 bases at J, leaving 9 bases unmatched. The CDR3 consists of 14 residues. Per germline, CDR1 KGHSH and CDR2 LQKENI. The CDR3 spells CASSPLLAGGLQYF. CDR3 sequence (DNA): TGTGCCAGCTCACCGCTCTTAGCGGGGGGCCTTCAGTACTTC.

In this sample, this clone turned up a few times. DNA for the CDR3: TGTGCCAGCAGCTTGCGACGGGAATACGAGCAGTACTTC. It translates to CASSLRREYEQYF. V usage is TRBV4-2 and J usage is TRBJ2-7, with a weak D call TRBD2 (5 bases). The germline V gene encodes CDR1 LGHNA and CDR2 YNFKEQ. V lost 5 bases to trimming and J lost 4 bases, with 12 bases between them. The CDR3 sequence is 13 residues long.

The chain has TRBV28 and TRBJ1-6; 7 bases agree with TRBD1. Per the germline V gene, CDR1 is MDHEN and CDR2 is SYDVKM. The J segment lost 7 bases and the V segment lost 2 bases, leaving 5 bases of the junction unmatched. There are 15 residues in the CDR3. The CDR3 DNA is TGTGCCAGCAGTTTAGGCGGGACAGCAAATTCACCCCTCCACTTT. This sequence encodes CASSLGGTANSPLHF.

V is TRBV27 and J is TRBJ1-6; 7 bases line up with TRBD1. The junction had 9 bases not matched to a gene; V was cut back by 3 bases and J by 10 bases. Germline CDR1 and CDR2: MNHEY and SMNVEV (reference sequence). The CDR3 runs to 15 residues. For the CDR3, the DNA is TGTGCCAGCAGTTTTTCCAGGGGGGTTGAATCACCCCTCCACTTT. Amino acids: CASSFSRGVESPLHF.

The chain joins TRBV7-2 to TRBJ2-1; the D gene is possibly TRBD2 (6 bases). Germline loops: CDR1 SGHTA, CDR2 FQGNSA. V was pared by 7 bases and J by 0 bases, with 16 bases between. The CDR3 has 16 residues. The CDR3 DNA reads as TGTGCCAGCACCCCCACCGGGGGAACCTCCTACAATGAGCAGTTCTTC. Translating gives CASTPTGGTSYNEQFF.

The V and J genes are TRBV5-1 and TRBJ2-5, with D unresolved. Trimming left V 5 bases short and J 1 base short, with 9 bases between. The CDR3 loop spans 13 amino acids. Per germline, CDR1 SGHRS and CDR2 YFSETQ. The CDR3 DNA sequence: TGCGCCAGCAGTTTAGACACCCAAGAGACCCAGTACTTC. It codes for CASSLDTQETQYF.

V and J are TRBV29-1 and TRBJ1-2; no clear D gene. The V end was cut by 2 bases, the J end by 5 bases, with 9 bases between. The CDR3 length is 12 residues. CDR1 and CDR2 (germline): SQVTM, ANQGSEA. The CDR3 region is CSVETQIYGYTF. For the CDR3, the DNA is TGCAGCGTTGAAACGCAGATATATGGCTACACCTTC.